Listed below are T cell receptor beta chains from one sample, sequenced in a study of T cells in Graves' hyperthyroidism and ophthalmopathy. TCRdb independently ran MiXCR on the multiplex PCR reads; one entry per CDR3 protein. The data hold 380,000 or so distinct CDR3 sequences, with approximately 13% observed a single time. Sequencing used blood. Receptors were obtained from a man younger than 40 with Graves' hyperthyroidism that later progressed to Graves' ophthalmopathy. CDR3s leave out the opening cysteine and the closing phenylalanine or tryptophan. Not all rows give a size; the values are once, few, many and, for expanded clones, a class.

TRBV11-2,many,ASSRVAGGREQF
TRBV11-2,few,ASRRSGRSSGNTIY
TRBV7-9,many,ASTDRDRAETQY
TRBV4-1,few,ASSQNRANYGYT
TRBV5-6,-,ASSHRTALGNTIY
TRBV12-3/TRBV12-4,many,ASRLWGEGQPQH
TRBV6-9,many,ASSRQGFEDEQY
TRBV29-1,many,SVILPGQGPETQY
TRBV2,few,AGSEALLGPGKKNIQY
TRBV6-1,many,ASKAPVSGNTIY
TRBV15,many,ATSRVVANTEAF
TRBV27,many,ASSPGRVGTGELF
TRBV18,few,ASSPTSGAPGETQY
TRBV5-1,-,ASSPGFSAGLLNEQF
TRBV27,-,ASSYGRGTDTQY
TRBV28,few,ASGSHRGYEQY
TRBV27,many,ASSLYGHEAF
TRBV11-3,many,ASSLGDYSYNEQF
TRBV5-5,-,ASSGSGGGASYEQY
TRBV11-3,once,ASPQGACSEAF
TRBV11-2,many,ASSLRGVETQY
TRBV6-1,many,ASSAQWGGRETQY
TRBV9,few,ASSANGEQY
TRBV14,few,ASSQTGTEAF
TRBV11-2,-,ASSDEGSNQPQH
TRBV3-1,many,ASSQRVETQY
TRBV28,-,ASRAVGSGANVLT
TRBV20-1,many,SARDTGSSYEQY
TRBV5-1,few,ASSSYTSGGAYEQY
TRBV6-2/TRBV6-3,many,ASSYTRGGYYGYT
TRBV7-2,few,ASSPTGEETQY
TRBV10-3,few,ATRPGNTEAF
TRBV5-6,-,ASSLGHPSEQY
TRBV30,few,AWSVGGNYEQY